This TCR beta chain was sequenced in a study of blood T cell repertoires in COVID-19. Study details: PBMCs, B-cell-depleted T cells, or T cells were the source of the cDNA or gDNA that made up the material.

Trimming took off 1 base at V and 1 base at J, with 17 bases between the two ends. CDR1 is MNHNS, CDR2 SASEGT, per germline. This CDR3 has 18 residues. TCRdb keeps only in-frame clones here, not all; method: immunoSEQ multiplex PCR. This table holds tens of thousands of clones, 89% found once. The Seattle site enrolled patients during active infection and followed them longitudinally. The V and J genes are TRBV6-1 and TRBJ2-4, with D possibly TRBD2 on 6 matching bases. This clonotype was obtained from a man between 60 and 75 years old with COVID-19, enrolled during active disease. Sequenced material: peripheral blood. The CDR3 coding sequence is TGTGCCAGCAGTGAAGAATACGGGTACGGGAGCGCCAAAAACATTCAGTACTTC. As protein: CASSEEYGYGSAKNIQYF.